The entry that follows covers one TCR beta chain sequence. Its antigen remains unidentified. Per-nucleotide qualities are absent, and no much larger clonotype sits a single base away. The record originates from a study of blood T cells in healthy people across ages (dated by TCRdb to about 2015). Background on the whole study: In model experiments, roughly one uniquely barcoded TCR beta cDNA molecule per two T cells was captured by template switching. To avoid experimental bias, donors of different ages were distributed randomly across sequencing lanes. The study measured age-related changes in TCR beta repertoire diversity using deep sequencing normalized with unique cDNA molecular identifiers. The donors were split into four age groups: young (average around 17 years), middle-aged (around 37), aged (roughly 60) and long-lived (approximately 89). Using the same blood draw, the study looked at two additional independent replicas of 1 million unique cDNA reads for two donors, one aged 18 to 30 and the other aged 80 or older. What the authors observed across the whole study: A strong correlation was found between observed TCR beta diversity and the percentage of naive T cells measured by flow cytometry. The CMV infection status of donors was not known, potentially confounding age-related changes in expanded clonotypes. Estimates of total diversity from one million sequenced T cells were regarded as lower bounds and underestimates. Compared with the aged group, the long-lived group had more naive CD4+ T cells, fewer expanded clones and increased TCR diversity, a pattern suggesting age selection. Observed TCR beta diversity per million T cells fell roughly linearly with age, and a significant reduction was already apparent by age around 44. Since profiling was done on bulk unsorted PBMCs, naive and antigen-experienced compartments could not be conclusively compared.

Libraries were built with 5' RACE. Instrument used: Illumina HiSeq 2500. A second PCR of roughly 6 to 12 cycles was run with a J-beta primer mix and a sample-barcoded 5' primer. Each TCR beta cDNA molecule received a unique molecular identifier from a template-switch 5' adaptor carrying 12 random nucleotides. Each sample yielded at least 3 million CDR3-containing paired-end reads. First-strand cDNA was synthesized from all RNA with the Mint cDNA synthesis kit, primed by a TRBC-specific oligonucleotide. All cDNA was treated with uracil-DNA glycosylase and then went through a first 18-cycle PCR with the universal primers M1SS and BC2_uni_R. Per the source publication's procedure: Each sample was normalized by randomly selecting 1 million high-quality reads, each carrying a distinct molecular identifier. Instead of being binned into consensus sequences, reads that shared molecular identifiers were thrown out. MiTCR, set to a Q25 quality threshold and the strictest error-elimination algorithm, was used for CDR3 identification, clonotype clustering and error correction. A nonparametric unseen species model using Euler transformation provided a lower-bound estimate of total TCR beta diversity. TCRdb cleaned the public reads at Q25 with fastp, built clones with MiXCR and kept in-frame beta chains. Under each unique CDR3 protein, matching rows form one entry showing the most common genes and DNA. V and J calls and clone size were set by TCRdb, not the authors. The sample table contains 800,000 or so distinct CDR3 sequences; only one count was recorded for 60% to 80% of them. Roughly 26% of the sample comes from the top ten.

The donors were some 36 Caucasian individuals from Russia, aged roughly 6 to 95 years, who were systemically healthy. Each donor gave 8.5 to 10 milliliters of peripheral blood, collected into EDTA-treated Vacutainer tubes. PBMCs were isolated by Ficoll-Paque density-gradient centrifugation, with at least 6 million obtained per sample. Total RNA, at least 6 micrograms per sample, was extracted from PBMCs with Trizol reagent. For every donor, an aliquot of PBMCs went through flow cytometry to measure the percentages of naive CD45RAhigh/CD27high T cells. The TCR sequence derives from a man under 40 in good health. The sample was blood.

The nucleotide sequence reads TGTGCCAGCAGCGACACCCCCGATACGCAGTATTTT. This codes for CASSDTPDTQYF. The chain uses TRBV6-6 and TRBJ2-3, with the D gene call left open. Measured from the cysteine to the phenylalanine, the CDR3 is 12 residues long. Only CDR3 DNA is held: 36 bases, read in frame from base 1. CDR1 and CDR2 were assigned from the germline V gene (reference sequence) as MNHNY and SVGAGI. Trimming costs V 6 bases and J 6 bases, and their ends lie 10 bases apart.